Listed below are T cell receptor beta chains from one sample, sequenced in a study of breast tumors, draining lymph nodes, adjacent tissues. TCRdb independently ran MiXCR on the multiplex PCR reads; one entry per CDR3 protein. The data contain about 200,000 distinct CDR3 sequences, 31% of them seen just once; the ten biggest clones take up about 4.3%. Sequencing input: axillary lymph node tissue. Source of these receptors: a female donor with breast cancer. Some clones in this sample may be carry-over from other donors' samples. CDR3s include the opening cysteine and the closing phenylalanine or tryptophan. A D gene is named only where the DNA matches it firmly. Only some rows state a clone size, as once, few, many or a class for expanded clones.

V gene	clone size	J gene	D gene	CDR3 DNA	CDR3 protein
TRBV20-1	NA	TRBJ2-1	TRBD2	TGCAGTGCTCCTCCCGGGACTAGGGGCTACAATGAGCAGTTCTTC	CSAPPGTRGYNEQFF
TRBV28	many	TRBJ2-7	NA	TGTGCCAGCGGAAAACAAGTCGGATCCTACGAGCAGTACTTC	CASGKQVGSYEQYF
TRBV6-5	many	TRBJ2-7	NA	TGTGCCAGCAGCCTCAGGGGCCCCTACGAGCAGTACTTC	CASSLRGPYEQYF
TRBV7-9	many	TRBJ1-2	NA	TGTGCCAGCAGCTCTCGACAGGCGGGGCACTATGGCTACCCCTTC	CASSSRQAGHYGYPF
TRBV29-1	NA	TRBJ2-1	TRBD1	TGCAGCGTTGCCCGGACAGGGGGACTGGAGCAGTTCTTC	CSVARTGGLEQFF
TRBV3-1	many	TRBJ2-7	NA	TGTGCCAGCAGCCAAGCTGGGGACCTGCCGTACTTC	CASSQAGDLPYF
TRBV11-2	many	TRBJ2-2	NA	TGTGCCAGCAGCTCCGACACGAACACCGGGGAGCTGTTTTTT	CASSSDTNTGELFF
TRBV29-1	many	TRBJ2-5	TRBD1	TGCAGCGTAGGACAGGGGGGAAAGACCCAGTACTTC	CSVGQGGKTQYF
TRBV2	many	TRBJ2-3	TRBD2	TGTGCCAGCAGTGAGTGGCGGGGGGTCACAGATACGCAGTATTTT	CASSEWRGVTDTQYF
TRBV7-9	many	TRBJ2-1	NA	TGTGCCAGCTCCCAACGCGTCGGGGGCTGGGCCTACAATGAGCAGTTCTTC	CASSQRVGGWAYNEQFF
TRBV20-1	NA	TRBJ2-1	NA	TGCAGTGCTAGAGATACCGGGAGCTCCTACAATGAGCAGTTCTTC	CSARDTGSSYNEQFF
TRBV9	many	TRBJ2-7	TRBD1	TGTGCCAGCAGCGTAGGGCAGGGGGTGAGCTACGAGCAGTACTTC	CASSVGQGVSYEQYF
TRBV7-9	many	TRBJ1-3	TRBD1	TGTGCCAGCAGCAGCCGATTTCAACAGGGGCTCAGAGGATCCTCTGGAAACACCATATATTTT	CASSSRFQQGLRGSSGNTIYF
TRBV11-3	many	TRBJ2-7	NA	TGTGCCAGCAGCCCTGAAGGGGGAGTCGTCGAGCAGTACTTC	CASSPEGGVVEQYF
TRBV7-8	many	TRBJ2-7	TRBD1	TGTGCCAGCAGCTACCGGGACAGGGGTGAGCAGTACTTC	CASSYRDRGEQYF
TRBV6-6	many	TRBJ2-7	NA	TGTGCCAGCAGTTTAAGTCTAAGCTCCTACGAGCAGTACTTC	CASSLSLSSYEQYF
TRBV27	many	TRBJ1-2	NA	TGTGCCAGCAGTTTAGCGGGGTCGAGGGGTGGCTACACCTTC	CASSLAGSRGGYTF
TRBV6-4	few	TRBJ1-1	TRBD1	TGTGCCAGCAGTGAAGACAGGGGTGGTGAAGCTTTCTTT	CASSEDRGGEAFF
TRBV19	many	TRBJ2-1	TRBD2	TGTGCCAGTAGTATAGCTCCGGGACTACCCCACAGTGAGCAGTTCTTC	CASSIAPGLPHSEQFF
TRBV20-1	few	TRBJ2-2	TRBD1	TGCAGTGCTAGTTCGCCAGGACAGGCGACCACCGGGGAGCTGTTTTTT	CSASSPGQATTGELFF
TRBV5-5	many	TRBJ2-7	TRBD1	TGTGCCAGCAGCGAGCGACAGGGCCTAACCCTCTACGAGCAGTACTTC	CASSERQGLTLYEQYF
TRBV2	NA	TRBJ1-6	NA	TGTGCCAGCAGGGCTACGAGTTCACCCCTCCACTTT	CASRATSSPLHF
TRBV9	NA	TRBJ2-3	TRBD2	TGTGCCAGAAGCCCCGGGGGGATGGCCCAGTATTTT	CARSPGGMAQYF
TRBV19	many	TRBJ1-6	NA	TGTGCCAGTAAAAAACGGTGGGGAAACGATTCACCCCTCCACTTT	CASKKRWGNDSPLHF
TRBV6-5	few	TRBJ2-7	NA	TGTGCCAGCAGTCAACGGGGACATCTCCCCTACGAGCAGTACTTC	CASSQRGHLPYEQYF
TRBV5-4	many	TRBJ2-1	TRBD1	TGTGCCAGCGGGGCCCAGGACAGGGGCAACAATGAGCAGTTCTTC	CASGAQDRGNNEQFF
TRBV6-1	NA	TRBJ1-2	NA	TGTGCCAGCAGAGGGGTGAACTATGGCTACACCTTC	CASRGVNYGYTF
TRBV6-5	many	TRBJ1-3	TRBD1	TGTGCCAGCACGAGGGACAGGGGGCTTGGAAACACCATATATTTT	CASTRDRGLGNTIYF
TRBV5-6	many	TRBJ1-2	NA	TGTGCCAGCAGCCCAGAAAGGAGGCTCCCTAACTATGGCTACACCTTC	CASSPERRLPNYGYTF